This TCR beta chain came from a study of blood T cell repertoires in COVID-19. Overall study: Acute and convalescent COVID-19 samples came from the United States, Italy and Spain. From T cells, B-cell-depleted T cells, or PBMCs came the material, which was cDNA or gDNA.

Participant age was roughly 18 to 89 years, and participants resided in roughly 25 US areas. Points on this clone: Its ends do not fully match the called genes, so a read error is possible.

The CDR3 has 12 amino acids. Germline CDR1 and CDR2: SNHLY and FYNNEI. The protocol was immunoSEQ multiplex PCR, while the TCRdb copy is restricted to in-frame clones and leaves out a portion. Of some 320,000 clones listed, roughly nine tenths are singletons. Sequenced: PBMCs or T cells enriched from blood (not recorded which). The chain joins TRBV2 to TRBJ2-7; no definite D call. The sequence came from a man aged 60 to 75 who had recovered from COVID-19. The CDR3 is CASSEEGSPSNF. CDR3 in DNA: TGTGCCAGCAGTGAAGAAGGTAGCCCCTCTAACTTC. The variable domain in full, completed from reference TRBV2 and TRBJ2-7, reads EPEVTQTPSHQVTQMGQEVILRCVPISNHLYFYWYRQILGQKVEFLVSFYNNEISEKSEIFDDQFSVERPDGSNFTLKIRSTKLEDSAMYFCASSEEGSPSNFGPGTRLTVT.